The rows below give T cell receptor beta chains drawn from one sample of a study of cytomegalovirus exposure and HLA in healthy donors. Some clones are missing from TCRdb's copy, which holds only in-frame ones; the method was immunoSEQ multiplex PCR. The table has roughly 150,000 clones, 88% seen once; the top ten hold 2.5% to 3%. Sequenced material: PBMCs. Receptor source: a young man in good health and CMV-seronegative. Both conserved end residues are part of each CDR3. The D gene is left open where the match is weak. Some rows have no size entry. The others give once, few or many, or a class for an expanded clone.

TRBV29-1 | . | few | CSVWAFVGEKLFF
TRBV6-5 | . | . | CASSRTVENTGELFF
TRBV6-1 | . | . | CASTVSDRGRGAFF
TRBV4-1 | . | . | CASSQALVTEAFF
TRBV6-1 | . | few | CASSYSSGYTF
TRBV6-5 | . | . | CASSYETGSNTGELFF
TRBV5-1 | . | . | CASTEGTSGPEKLFF
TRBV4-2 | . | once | CASSLLQVQNTEAFF
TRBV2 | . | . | CASSEVADSGELFF
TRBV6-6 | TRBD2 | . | CASRPGTSGTYEQYF
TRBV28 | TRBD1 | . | CASTSADRGNQPQHF
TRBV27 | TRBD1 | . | CASSLQGAAGELFF
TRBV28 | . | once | CASSLAVRNNGYTF
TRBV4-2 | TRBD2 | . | CASSQDLGLAGGLAGELFF
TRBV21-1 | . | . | CASSNRVQGQFF
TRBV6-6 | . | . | CASREQGDTEAFF
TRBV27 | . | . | CASSLGGATDTQYF
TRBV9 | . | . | CASSVAEADTQYF
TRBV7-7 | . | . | CASSLDRNTEAFF
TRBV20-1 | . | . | CSARSRRELFF
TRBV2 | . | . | CASSEGANTGELFF
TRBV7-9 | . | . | CASSLRSGVAEAFF
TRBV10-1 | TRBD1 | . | CASGTGLTEAFF
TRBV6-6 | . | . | CASRGLPNEKLFF
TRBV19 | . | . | CASSTREYRREQYF
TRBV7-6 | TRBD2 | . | CASSRGLAGDYSTDTQYF
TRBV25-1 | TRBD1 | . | CASSEQGAVEAFF
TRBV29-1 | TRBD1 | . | CSVDDGTGSYEQYF
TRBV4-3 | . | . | CASSQDRGTDEAFF
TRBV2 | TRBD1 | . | CASRDRGTFPYNEQFF
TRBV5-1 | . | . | CASSLGVGNEKLFF
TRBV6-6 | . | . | CASSYSSEKLFF
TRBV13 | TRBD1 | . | CASSPATGGYTGELFF
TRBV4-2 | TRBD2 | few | CASSHALAGGGEETQYF
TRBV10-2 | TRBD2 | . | CASALAGGTDTQYF
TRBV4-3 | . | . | CASSQERSTGELFF
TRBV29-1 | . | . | CSVEDLPRGGNGYTF
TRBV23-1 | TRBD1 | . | CASSLLRDRGKTQYF
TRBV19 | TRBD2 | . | CASSPGTTYNEQFF
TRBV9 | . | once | CASSVSAVVPRGDQETQYF
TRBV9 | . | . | CASSLTSSNSGANVLTF
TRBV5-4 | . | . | CASSLREKEAFF
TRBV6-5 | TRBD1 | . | CASGGTGGYSAEAFF
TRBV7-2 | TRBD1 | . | CASSLDGTGNTYEQYF
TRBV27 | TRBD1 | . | CASSQRQGATYGYTF
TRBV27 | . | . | CASRKNPQLANEKLFF
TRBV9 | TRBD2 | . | CASSAGLADYTDTQYF
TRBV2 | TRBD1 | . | CASDQGVQETQYF
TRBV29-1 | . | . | CSVSQRGGGTEAFF
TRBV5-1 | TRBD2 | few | CASSGMGLAGGLRRNEQFF
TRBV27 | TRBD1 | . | CASMTGTVTGELFF
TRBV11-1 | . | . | CASRKLEGLTDTQYF
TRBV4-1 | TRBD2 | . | CASRPTSGSPGEQFF
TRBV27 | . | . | CATLPGGSYNSPLHF
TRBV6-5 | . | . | CASSYRTSGRSYGYTF